One sample yielded the 29 T cell receptor beta chains listed below, sequenced in a study of blood T cell repertoires in COVID-19 (dated by TCRdb to the early 2020s). Library construction relied on the immunoSEQ multiplex PCR assay. What TCRdb holds here is the immuneACCESS table cut down to in-frame rearrangements. Part of the clones is not present; checked against another copy, under half of the missing clones reflect an unresolved V gene, and the others are unexplained. This sample is represented by 270,000 or so clones; roughly 87% of them were singletons. The ten largest clones capture roughly 15% of the sample. Material for sequencing was peripheral blood. The receptors come from a human donor in a cohort sampled during active COVID-19.

Worth noting for this clone: The sample holds other DNA sequences that translate to the same CDR3. The chain links TRBV7-2 to TRBJ1-2; no clear D. The ends were cut back, 1 base at V and 2 bases at J, with 5 bases in the middle. The germline V gene encodes CDR1 SGHTA and CDR2 FQGNSA. The CDR3 length is 13 residues. CDR3 coding DNA: TGTGCCAGCAGCTTAGACGGGAACTATGGCTACACCTTC. The encoded protein is CASSLDGNYGYTF.

The chain has TRBV5-4 and TRBJ2-1; 10 positions agree with TRBD2. CDR1 SGHNT and CDR2 YYREEE come from the germline V gene (reference sequence). This CDR3 has 17 amino acids. Trimming cost V 0 bases and J 5 bases; bases outside gene matches: 8. The CDR3 DNA reads TGTGCCAGCAGCTTGGTGTTTGCAGCGGGAGGGAACAATGAGCAGTTCTTC. Encoded protein: CASSLVFAAGGNNEQFF.

The gene calls are TRBV15 and TRBJ1-4, with TRBD1 matching 11 bases. The germline V gene has CDR1 LNHNV and CDR2 YYDKDF (reference sequence). V gave up 3 bases and J gave up 1 base; unmatched junction bases: 4. This CDR3 is 17 amino acids long. This CDR3 reads CATSSRDRGLTNEKLFF. The CDR3 bases are TGTGCCACCAGCAGTCGGGACAGGGGGTTAACTAATGAAAAACTGTTTTTT.

This clone was recorded only once. The V gene is TRBV12-3 or TRBV12-4, the J gene TRBJ1-1, with a possible D match to TRBD1 (5 bases). The CDR3 sequence is 13 residues long. Trimming cost V 6 bases and J 6 bases, with 14 bases left between them. The chain's CDR3 is CASSGGLVSEAFF. CDR3 nucleotide sequence: TGTGCCAGCAGCGGGGGACTCGTGTCTGAAGCTTTCTTT.

This clone was counted once. V and J are TRBV28 and TRBJ2-1, with D tentatively TRBD2 (5 bases). CDR3 length equals 16 residues. V was pared by 3 bases and J by 2 bases, with 14 bases between. The germline CDR1 and CDR2 sequences are MDHEN and SYDVKM. CDR3 protein: CASSLSGGSAYNEQFF. The CDR3 DNA sequence: TGTGCCAGCAGTTTGTCGGGCGGGTCAGCCTACAATGAGCAGTTCTTC. Full variable domain (remainder filled in from reference TRBV28 and TRBJ2-1): DVKVTQSSRYLVKRTGEKVFLECVQDMDHENMFWYRQDPGLGLRLIYFSYDVKMKEKGDIPEGYSVSREKKERFSLILESASTNQTSMYLCASSLSGGSAYNEQFFGPGTRLTVL.

The chain is built from TRBV5-4 and TRBJ2-7; the match to TRBD2 covers 14 bases. J was trimmed by 6 bases and V by 0 bases; bases with no gene match: 14. Looked up from germline, CDR1 is SGHNT and CDR2 is YYREEE (reference sequence). This CDR3 contains 19 residues. The CDR3: CASSLGMGPGTSGSFEQYF. The CDR3 DNA follows: TGTGCCAGCAGCTTGGGGATGGGGCCCGGGACTAGCGGGAGTTTCGAGCAGTACTTC.

The J gene is TRBJ2-2, the V gene TRBV27; 8 nucleotides agree with TRBD1. V lost 5 bases, J lost 7 bases, and 15 bases stayed unmatched. Looked up from germline, CDR1 is MNHEY and CDR2 is SMNVEV (reference sequence). This CDR3 region has 17 residues. For the CDR3, the DNA is TGTGCCAGCAGTCACACCAAGAACAGGGGGTCGGGCGGGGAGCTGTTTTTT. Its protein product is CASSHTKNRGSGGELFF.

The chain employs TRBV7-2 and TRBJ1-3; D might be TRBD1 (5 bases). This CDR3 region has 15 residues. V shed 2 bases and J shed 0 bases, with 8 bases lying between them. CDR1 and CDR2 from the germline V gene are SGHTA and FQGNSA. The CDR3 region is CASSLRQNSGNTIYF. DNA of the CDR3: TGTGCCAGCAGCTTAAGACAGAACTCTGGAAACACCATATATTTT.

This chain connects TRBV5-3 to TRBJ2-3; 8 positions match TRBD2. TRBV5-3 is labeled an ORF, and its function is uncertain. CDR3 length: 15 amino acids. Trimming cost V 5 bases and J 2 bases; bases outside gene matches: 7. This chain's CDR3 is CARRRQREFTDTQYF. CDR3 sequence (DNA): TGTGCCAGAAGAAGGCAGCGGGAGTTCACAGATACGCAGTATTTT.

This sequence joins TRBV3-1 (or the pseudogene TRBV3-2) and TRBJ2-7; 7 bases align to TRBD2. V shed 4 bases and J 1 base; nucleotides not matched to a gene: 7. In germline, CDR1 is LGHDT, CDR2 YNNKEL (reference sequence). This CDR3 has 15 amino acids. CDR3: CASSLGTGGSYEQYF. The DNA for the CDR3 is TGTGCCAGCAGCCTGGGAACGGGAGGATCCTACGAGCAGTACTTC.

The CDR3 DNA reads TGTGCCAGCTCACCTTCCCCGACAGCTAACTATGGCTACACCTTC. Its protein product is CASSPSPTANYGYTF. The chain links TRBV18 to TRBJ1-2, with a weak D call TRBD1 (5 bases). Germline-derived CDR1 and CDR2 are KGHSH and LQKENI. The ends were cut back, 3 bases at V and 0 bases at J, with 11 bases in the middle. The CDR3 runs to 15 residues.

J is TRBJ1-2 and V is TRBV5-6, with 9 bases identical to TRBD1. Germline loops: CDR1 SGHDT, CDR2 YYEEEE. The CDR3 spans 18 residues. The ends lost 3 bases at V and 5 bases at J; junction bases unmatched: 17. This CDR3 is CASSSSHLLQGALYGYTF. CDR3 DNA sequence: TGTGCCAGCAGCTCATCTCATCTTCTACAGGGGGCTTTATATGGCTACACCTTC.

The J gene is TRBJ2-1, the V gene TRBV11-3; tentatively, D is TRBD1 (5 bases). There are 13 residues in the CDR3. CDR1 SGHNT and CDR2 YENEEA come from the germline V gene. V lost 0 bases, J lost 13 bases, and 13 bases lay in between. As DNA, the CDR3 is TGTGCCAGCAGCTTAGATCAAAGGGGAATTCAGTTCTTC. It is translated as CASSLDQRGIQFF.

The chain uses TRBV4-3 and TRBJ2-7, with no clear D. Trimming stripped 9 bases from V and 3 bases from J, with 12 bases between. This CDR3 comprises 12 residues. CDR1 is LGHNA, CDR2 YSLEER, per germline. The CDR3 region is CARWAVLYEQYF. The CDR3 DNA reads TGCGCCAGGTGGGCAGTACTCTACGAGCAGTACTTC.

The table lists this clone with a count of one. The gene calls are TRBV12-5 and TRBJ2-5; 9 bases map to TRBD2. Germline CDR1 and CDR2: LGHNT and FRNRAP. This CDR3 has 14 amino acids. V lost 7 bases, J lost 5 bases, and 8 bases stayed unmatched. In DNA form, the CDR3 reads TGTGCTAGTGCCCGTAGCGGGAGTGTCGAGACCCAGTACTTC. Its translation is CASARSGSVETQYF.

The V and J genes are TRBV5-1 and TRBJ1-1, with a tentative D call TRBD1 (6 bases). V was trimmed by 4 bases and J by 2 bases, leaving 15 bases between them. The CDR3 has 15 amino acids. Germline CDR1 and CDR2: SGHRS and YFSETQ. In DNA, the CDR3 is TGCGCCAGCAGCCCCCCGACAGGAAAAAACACTGAAGCTTTCTTT. It is translated as CASSPPTGKNTEAFF.

The chain joins TRBV18 to TRBJ1-1, with D tentatively TRBD1 (6 bases). Trimming removed 0 bases at V and 4 bases at J, with 9 bases between. Per the germline V gene, CDR1 is KGHSH and CDR2 is LQKENI. CDR3 size: 14 residues. The CDR3 sequence: CASSPPTGITEAFF. The CDR3 bases are TGTGCCAGCTCACCACCCACAGGGATCACTGAAGCTTTCTTT.

This clone was counted a single time. The chain is built from TRBV6-1 and TRBJ2-6, with D possibly matching TRBD2 (5 bases). Germline CDR1 is MNHNS and CDR2 is SASEGT. V was shortened by 1 base and J by 2 bases, with 6 bases between the two germline ends. The CDR3 has 15 residues. CDR3 DNA: TGTGCCAGCAGTGAAGGGAGGCCTGGGGCCAACGTCCTGACTTTC. Translated, it gives CASSEGRPGANVLTF.

CDR3 coding DNA: TGTGCCAGCAGTCGGGGGGGGTTGGTCCGGGGAGCTGGGGGCTACACCTTC. Translated, it gives CASSRGGLVRGAGGYTF. The gene calls are TRBV27 and TRBJ1-2; possible D gene TRBD1, 5 bases. This CDR3 spans 17 amino acids. The germline CDR1 and CDR2 sequences are MNHEY and SMNVEV (reference sequence). The V end lost 5 bases, the J end lost 8 bases, and 27 bases lay between the germline ends.

This clone showed up just a few times. The CDR3 DNA reads as TGTGCCAGCAGCTCCCCAGGGGGCACTGAAGCTTTCTTT. The encoded protein is CASSSPGGTEAFF. The J gene is TRBJ1-1, the V gene TRBV5-4, with 7 nucleotides matching TRBD1. V dropped 3 bases and J dropped 4; count of bases not matched to a gene: 3. The CDR3 totals 13 residues. From germline, CDR1 is SGHNT and CDR2 YYREEE (reference sequence).

The chain is built from TRBV28 and TRBJ2-3; 11 positions match TRBD2. V trimming: 8 bases; J trimming: 4 bases; junction bases outside the gene matches: 8. Germline V gives CDR1 MDHEN, CDR2 SYDVKM. The CDR3 runs to 15 residues. As DNA, the CDR3 is TGTGCCAGCTGTTCTAGCGGGAGGAGGGCAGATACGCAGTATTTT. Translating it yields CASCSSGRRADTQYF.

The chain employs TRBV27 and TRBJ2-7, with 7 nucleotides matching TRBD2. With V trimmed by 6 bases and J by 2 bases, 13 bases remained unmatched. This CDR3 spans 16 amino acids. The germline gives CDR1 MNHEY, CDR2 SMNVEV (reference sequence). The CDR3 is CASSRTLTSAAYEQYF. CDR3 DNA: TGTGCCAGCAGCAGAACTTTAACTAGCGCCGCCTACGAGCAGTACTTC.

The chain uses TRBV19 and TRBJ1-5; D is perhaps TRBD1 (6 bases). The CDR3 contains 17 residues. V lost 5 bases and J lost 5, with 22 bases in between. Looked up from germline, CDR1 is LNHDA and CDR2 is SQIVND (reference sequence). The CDR3 nucleotides read TGTGCCAGTAGTTTACAGGGTCCACCCAGGTGGGATCAGCCCCAGCATTTT. Amino acids: CASSLQGPPRWDQPQHF.

V gene TRBV27 combines with J gene TRBJ1-5, with TRBD1 identical over 8 bases. The CDR3 consists of 16 residues. Trimming removed 6 bases from V and 0 bases from J; junction bases left unmatched: 7. Germline CDR1 and CDR2: MNHEY and SMNVEV (reference sequence). The CDR3 region has the DNA TGTGCCAGCAGCGCTGGGACAGGACTTAGCAATCAGCCCCAGCATTTT. Translating it yields CASSAGTGLSNQPQHF.

The V gene is TRBV10-3, the J gene TRBJ1-3; tentatively, D is TRBD1 (5 bases). Germline CDR1 and CDR2: ENHRY and SYGVKD. The V gene lost 4 bases and the J gene lost 2 bases, with 9 bases spanning the gap. This CDR3 contains 14 residues. CDR3 region: CAISGSTAGNTIYF. DNA of the CDR3: TGTGCCATCAGTGGTTCGACAGCTGGAAACACCATATATTTT.

The chain links TRBV28 to TRBJ2-3, with 8 nucleotides matching TRBD2. V was pared by 5 bases and J by 2 bases, with 6 bases of the junction left unmatched. This CDR3 has 15 amino acids. The germline gives CDR1 MDHEN, CDR2 SYDVKM. The CDR3 is CASSLSGILTDTQYF. The CDR3 DNA reads TGTGCCAGCAGTCTTAGCGGGATTCTCACAGATACGCAGTATTTT.

J is TRBJ2-4 and V is TRBV28, with a tentative D call TRBD2 (6 bases). V lost 5 bases, J lost 6 bases, and 14 bases lay in between. The germline V gene has CDR1 MDHEN and CDR2 SYDVKM. CDR3 size: 14 residues. CDR3 residues: CASSVLRGLNIQYF. The CDR3 nucleotides are TGTGCCAGCAGTGTTCTGCGGGGCTTAAACATTCAGTACTTC.

The V and J genes are TRBV15 and TRBJ2-2; TRBD1 aligns across 7 bases. In germline, CDR1 is LNHNV, CDR2 YYDKDF (reference sequence). This CDR3 is built from 16 residues. Germline trimming cut 1 base from V and 7 bases from J; bases unmatched to any gene: 9. CDR3 protein: CATSRGRDRDGGELFF. The CDR3 DNA sequence: TGTGCCACCAGCAGAGGAAGAGACAGGGACGGCGGGGAGCTGTTTTTT.

This chain uses TRBV5-6 with TRBJ2-1; TRBD1 agrees at 7 bases. V lost 2 bases to trimming and J lost 2 bases; unmatched junction nucleotides: 7. Germline V gene data show CDR1 as SGHDT and CDR2 as YYEEEE. The CDR3 extends over 16 amino acids. The CDR3 loop is CASSFRTGRTYNEQFF. Here the CDR3 DNA reads TGTGCCAGCAGCTTCAGGACAGGACGAACCTACAATGAGCAGTTCTTC.